One and the same sample provided the 22 T cell receptor beta chains below, sequenced in a study of shared clonotypes between healthy human individuals. The table came from immunoSEQ multiplex PCR; TCRdb's copy has only in-frame clones and leaves some out. In the table there are under 1 million clones, approximately 97% of which are singletons. The naive CD8 population came from CD45RO-negative cells selected for CCR7, without terminally differentiated effector memory CD45RA+ cells. The sequencing sample was made of naive CD8+ T cells sorted from blood. The receptors were gathered from a man aged 30-40 years in good health.

The rearrangement joins TRBV11-3 to TRBJ2-7, with D perhaps TRBD1 (6 bases). Trimming took 3 bases from V and 4 from J, leaving 10 bases between them. The CDR3 runs 13 residues. Germline-derived CDR1 and CDR2 are SGHNT and YENEEA. The CDR3 protein is CASSFDTGYEQYF. CDR3 nucleotide sequence: TGTGCCAGCAGCTTTGATACAGGGTACGAGCAGTACTTC. The variable domain in full, completed from reference TRBV11-3 and TRBJ2-7, reads EAGVVQSPRYKIIEKKQPVAFWCNPISGHNTLYWYLQNLGQGPELLIRYENEEAVDDSQLPKDRFSAERLKGVDSTLKIQPAELGDSAVYLCASSFDTGYEQYFGPGTRLTVT.

The chain combines TRBV18 with TRBJ2-3; D is possibly TRBD1 (6 bases). The ends were cut back, 2 bases at V and 3 bases at J, with 9 bases in the middle. Germline assignment: CDR1 KGHSH and CDR2 LQKENI. The CDR3 consists of 14 residues. CDR3 sequence: CASSPTGPTDTQYF. CDR3 DNA sequence: TGTGCCAGCTCACCAACAGGGCCGACAGATACGCAGTATTTT.

The rearrangement joins TRBV2 to TRBJ2-1; D is unclear. Trimming took 4 bases from V and 4 from J, leaving 17 bases between them. The CDR3 has 16 residues. The germline gives CDR1 SNHLY, CDR2 FYNNEI. CDR3 loop: CASSGSLLAVYNEQFF. The CDR3, as DNA: TGTGCCAGCAGTGGGAGTCTCCTGGCCGTTTACAATGAGCAGTTCTTC.

The chain uses TRBV4-1 and TRBJ1-2; 7 bases align to TRBD1. The CDR3 spans 15 residues. CDR1 is MGHRA and CDR2 is YSYEKL in the germline V gene. V lost 4 bases to trimming and J lost 3 bases; unmatched junction nucleotides: 8. The CDR3 spells CASSRYDRDHYGYTF. As DNA, the CDR3 is TGCGCCAGCAGCCGATATGACAGGGACCACTATGGCTACACCTTC.

V and J are TRBV7-4 and TRBJ2-3; 7 nucleotides agree with TRBD1. This CDR3 has 16 amino acids. The V segment lost 5 bases and the J segment 4 bases; nucleotides outside the gene matches: 12. CDR1 and CDR2 from the germline V gene are SGHVT and SQSDAQ. DNA for the CDR3: TGTGCCAGCAGCATGATACAGGGGCCCTGGGCAGATACGCAGTATTTT. Protein: CASSMIQGPWADTQYF.

The V and J genes are TRBV4-1 and TRBJ1-5, with D maybe TRBD1 (5 bases). Trimming took 0 bases from V and 0 from J, leaving 12 bases between them. Germline V gene sequence: CDR1 MGHRA, CDR2 YSYEKL. This CDR3 comprises 17 residues. CDR3 residues: CASSQDLGTHSNQPQHF. Here the CDR3 DNA reads TGCGCCAGCAGCCAAGATTTGGGGACCCATAGCAATCAGCCCCAGCATTTT.

The chain uses TRBV29-1 and TRBJ2-3; 11 nucleotides align to TRBD2. The CDR3 is 14 amino acids. Per the germline V gene, CDR1 is SQVTM and CDR2 is ANQGSEA. The ends lost 4 bases at V and 3 bases at J; junction bases unmatched: 3. CDR3 protein: CSVAGLAVTDTQYF. As DNA, the CDR3 is TGCAGCGTTGCGGGACTAGCGGTTACAGATACGCAGTATTTT.

In its sample, this clone was seen once. This CDR3 is CSVGGTGVDSGETQYF. CDR3 bases: TGCAGCGTTGGTGGGACAGGGGTTGATAGTGGAGAGACCCAGTACTTC. The V gene is TRBV29-1, the J gene TRBJ2-5, with 10 positions matching TRBD1. Germline CDR1 and CDR2: SQVTM and ANQGSEA. Losses at the gene ends were 4 bases for V and 4 bases for J; bases not matched to a gene: 12. The CDR3 has 16 amino acids.

CDR3 amino acids: CASSGGGTSGRRDTQYF. Here the CDR3 DNA reads TGTGCCAGCAGCGGAGGGGGAACTAGCGGGAGAAGGGATACGCAGTATTTT. The gene calls are TRBV9 and TRBJ2-3; TRBD2 matches at 11 bases. Trimming took 3 bases from V and 6 from J; bases not matched to a gene: 12. The CDR3 length is 17 residues. Looked up from germline, CDR1 is SGDLS and CDR2 is YYNGEE.

J is TRBJ2-3 and V is TRBV6-5; perhaps TRBD2 as D (6 bases). V was clipped by 6 bases and J by 6 bases, with 13 bases between them. Germline V lookup: CDR1 MNHEY, CDR2 SVGAGI. There are 13 residues in the CDR3. The DNA of the CDR3 is TGTGCCAGCAGCCCCCTGGAGGGCGATACGCAGTATTTT. Its translation is CASSPLEGDTQYF.

This clone was seen a single time. The chain is built from TRBV4-2 and TRBJ1-3; the D gene is possibly TRBD1 (5 bases). V gave up 6 bases and J gave up 0 bases, with 15 bases separating them. CDR3 size: 16 residues. Germline V gene data show CDR1 as LGHNA and CDR2 as YNFKEQ. The CDR3 region is CASRTTGHDSGNTIYF. CDR3 nucleotide sequence: TGTGCCAGCAGAACAACAGGCCACGACTCTGGAAACACCATATATTTT.

The chain employs TRBV28 and TRBJ2-7, with D unresolved. The CDR3 extends over 13 amino acids. Trimming cost V 5 bases and J 6 bases, with 14 bases left between them. Germline lookup yields CDR1 MDHEN and CDR2 SYDVKM. CDR3 nucleotide sequence: TGTGCCAGCAGTCGACCCCCCCCGAGCGAGCAGTACTTC. The encoded protein is CASSRPPPSEQYF.

Turning to this clone: Other DNA sequences in the sample encode the same CDR3. The rearrangement links TRBV9 to TRBJ1-1; D uncertain. Trimming took 0 bases from V and 3 from J, leaving 6 bases between them. Germline V lookup: CDR1 SGDLS, CDR2 YYNGEE. The CDR3 has 13 residues. The CDR3, as DNA: TGTGCCAGCAGCGTAGGTGGGGACACTGAAGCTTTCTTT. Encoded protein: CASSVGGDTEAFF.

The CDR3, as DNA: TGCAGCGTTGAGAAAGGAGACAGGGAGGACTACGAGCAGTACTTC. Amino acid sequence: CSVEKGDREDYEQYF. The V gene is TRBV29-1, the J gene TRBJ2-7; D perhaps matches TRBD1 (7 bases). The CDR3 loop spans 15 amino acids. V was pared by 3 bases and J by 3 bases, with 18 bases between. Germline CDR1 and CDR2: SQVTM and ANQGSEA.

The rearrangement joins TRBV10-2 to TRBJ2-7; D may be TRBD2 (5 bases). CDR1 is WSHSY, CDR2 SAAADI, per germline. The CDR3 runs to 15 residues. V was shortened by 3 bases and J by 3 bases, with 15 bases between the two germline ends. CDR3 residues: CASSEKGALGYEQYF. The CDR3 DNA follows: TGCGCCAGCAGTGAAAAGGGAGCACTTGGCTACGAGCAGTACTTC.

This chain connects TRBV2 to TRBJ2-1; either TRBD1 or TRBD2 may fit D (5 bases each). The CDR3 is 11 residues long. The V and J ends lost 4 bases and 7 bases respectively, with 5 bases between them. Germline V gives CDR1 SNHLY, CDR2 FYNNEI. The CDR3 DNA reads TGTGCCAGCAGTGGGGGGAATGAGCAGTTCTTC. Translated, it gives CASSGGNEQFF.

The chain recombines TRBV4-3 with TRBJ1-1; D unclear. Germline loops: CDR1 LGHNA, CDR2 YSLEER. The length of the CDR3 is 14 residues. V lost 0 bases, J lost 4 bases, and 9 bases lay in between. The CDR3 region is CASSQDQGSTEAFF. In DNA, the CDR3 is TGCGCCAGCAGCCAAGATCAAGGGAGCACTGAAGCTTTCTTT.

J is TRBJ2-1 and V is TRBV6-5, with D hard to call. The CDR3 is 15 amino acids. Trimming left V 6 bases short and J 4 bases short, with 16 bases between. Germline-derived CDR1 and CDR2 are MNHEY and SVGAGI. The CDR3 DNA reads as TGTGCCAGCAGCCCAACGGACCTCCTTTACAATGAGCAGTTCTTC. Residues: CASSPTDLLYNEQFF.

The chain is built from TRBV9 and TRBJ1-1; a weak D match, TRBD1 (5 bases). The CDR3 is 10 residues long. V lost 7 bases to trimming and J lost 11 bases, with 12 bases between them. The germline CDR1 and CDR2 sequences are SGDLS and YYNGEE. CDR3 sequence reads: CASGQGGAFF. Written as DNA, the CDR3 is TGTGCCAGCGGACAAGGTGGGGCTTTCTTT.

V gene TRBV7-9 combines with J gene TRBJ2-1, with 11 bases lining up with TRBD2. Germline loops: CDR1 SEHNR, CDR2 FQNEAQ (reference sequence). The CDR3 contains 18 residues. V dropped 7 bases and J dropped 4; count of bases not matched to a gene: 15. CDR3 nucleotide sequence: TGTGCCAGCAAGGGGCGGCGTTCGACTAGCGGGGAGTACAATGAGCAGTTCTTC. This gives the protein CASKGRRSTSGEYNEQFF.

The rearrangement joins TRBV7-9 to TRBJ1-1; 7 bases line up with TRBD1. This CDR3 contains 15 residues. V lost 1 base and J lost 3; bases outside the gene matches: 5. Germline CDR1 and CDR2: SEHNR and FQNEAQ (reference sequence). CDR3 amino acids: CASSLGQGLYTEAFF. The CDR3 region has the DNA TGTGCCAGCAGCTTAGGACAGGGACTTTACACTGAAGCTTTCTTT. The whole variable domain, filled in from reference TRBV7-9 and TRBJ1-1, reads DTGVSQNPRHKITKRGQNVTFRCDPISEHNRLYWYRQTLGQGPEFLTYFQNEAQLEKSRLLSDRFSAERPKGSFSTLEIQRTEQGDSAMYLCASSLGQGLYTEAFFGQGTRLTVV.

V is TRBV19 and J is TRBJ1-2; tentatively, D is TRBD1 (6 bases). Germline CDR1 is LNHDA and CDR2 is SQIVND (reference sequence). V lost 2 bases and J 3 bases, leaving 10 bases between the germline ends. The CDR3 spans 14 residues. The CDR3 nucleotides read TGTGCCAGTAGTATATCGACAGGTTACTATGGCTACACCTTC. It translates to CASSISTGYYGYTF.